The T cell receptor (beta chain) described here comes from a study of T cells in Graves' hyperthyroidism and ophthalmopathy. General observations from the study: By a 13 V-J model, ophthalmopathy was set apart from stable hyperthyroidism.

Cells are PBMCs isolated from 10 ml of fresh blood. This clonotype was observed a few times. Antigen specificity is unknown. RNA transcripts provided the source from which TCR beta CDR3 regions were amplified. TCR CDR3 underwent first-round RT-PCR with the HTBI primer set. One entry per CDR3 protein, called by TCRdb with MiXCR from the multiplex PCR reads. The data show hundreds of thousands of distinct CDR3 sequences, 18% seen once. The clonotype was recovered from a woman aged 50 to 60 with Graves' hyperthyroidism that later progressed to Graves' ophthalmopathy. Sequencing was performed on blood.

CDR3 amino acids: CATSDFTGLSSTDTQYF. The CDR3 DNA is TGTGCCACCAGTGATTTCACGGGACTCAGTAGCACAGATACGCAGTATTTT. The chain combines TRBV24-1 with TRBJ2-3, with D possibly TRBD2 on 6 matching bases. Germline CDR1 reads KGHDR; CDR2 reads SFDVKD. The CDR3 consists of 17 residues. V gave up 1 base and J gave up 0 bases, with 13 bases separating them.